This T cell receptor beta chain was captured in a study of T cell changes during pregnancy in multiple sclerosis. TCRdb's table, derived via immunoSEQ multiplex PCR, lists solely in-frame clones and lacks some. The sample records some 47,000 clones, around 89% being singletons. CDR1 is SGHVS and CDR2 is FQNEAQ in the germline V gene. Trimming cost V 1 base and J 7 bases; bases outside gene matches: 5. The CDR3 has 14 amino acids. The J gene is TRBJ2-7, the V gene TRBV7-8; 9 bases fit TRBD1. The sequence came from a female donor in good health, enrolled as a control in a pregnancy study. The sequenced sample was CD8+ T cells from peripheral blood mononuclear cells, obtained after pregnancy. CDR3 region: CASSLGQGGWEQYF. DNA for the CDR3: TGTGCCAGCAGCTTAGGACAGGGGGGATGGGAGCAGTACTTC.